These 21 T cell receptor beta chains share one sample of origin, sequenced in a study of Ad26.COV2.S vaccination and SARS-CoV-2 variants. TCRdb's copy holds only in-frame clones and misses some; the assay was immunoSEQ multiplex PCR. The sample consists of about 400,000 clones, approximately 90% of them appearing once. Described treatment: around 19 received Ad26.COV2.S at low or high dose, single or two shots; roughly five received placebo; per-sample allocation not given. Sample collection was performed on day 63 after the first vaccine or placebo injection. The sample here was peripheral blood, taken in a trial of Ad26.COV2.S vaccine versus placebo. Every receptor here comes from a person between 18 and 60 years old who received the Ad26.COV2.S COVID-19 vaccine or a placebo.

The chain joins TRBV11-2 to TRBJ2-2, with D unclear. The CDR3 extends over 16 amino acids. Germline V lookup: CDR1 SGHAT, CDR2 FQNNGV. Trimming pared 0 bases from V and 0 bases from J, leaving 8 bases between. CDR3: CASSLEGLSNTGELFF. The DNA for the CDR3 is TGTGCCAGCAGCTTAGAAGGTCTATCGAACACCGGGGAGCTGTTTTTT. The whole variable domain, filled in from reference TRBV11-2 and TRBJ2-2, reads EAGVAQSPRYKIIEKRQSVAFWCNPISGHATLYWYQQILGQGPKLLIQFQNNGVVDDSQLPKDRFSAERLKGVDSTLKIQPAKLEDSAVYLCASSLEGLSNTGELFFGEGSRLTVL.

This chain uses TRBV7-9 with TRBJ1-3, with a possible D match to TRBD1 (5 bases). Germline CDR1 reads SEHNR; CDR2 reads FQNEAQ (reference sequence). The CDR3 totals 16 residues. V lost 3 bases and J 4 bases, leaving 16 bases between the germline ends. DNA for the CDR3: TGTGCCAGCAGCTTTGGAGGGGACGCAGGAGGAAACACCATATATTTT. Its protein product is CASSFGGDAGGNTIYF.

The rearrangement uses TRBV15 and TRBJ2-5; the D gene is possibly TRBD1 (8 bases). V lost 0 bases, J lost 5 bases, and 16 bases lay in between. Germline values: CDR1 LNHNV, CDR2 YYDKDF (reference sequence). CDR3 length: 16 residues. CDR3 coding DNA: TGTGCCACCAGCAGAGATTACAGGGGGAGGGCGGAGACCCAGTACTTC. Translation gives CATSRDYRGRAETQYF.

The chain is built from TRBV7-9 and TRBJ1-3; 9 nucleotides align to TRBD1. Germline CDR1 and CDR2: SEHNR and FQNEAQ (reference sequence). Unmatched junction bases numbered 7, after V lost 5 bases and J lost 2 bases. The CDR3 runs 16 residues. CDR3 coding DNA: TGTGCCAGCAGCAATACCTGGACAGGGGCTGGAAACACCATATATTTT. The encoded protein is CASSNTWTGAGNTIYF.

This CDR3 reads CSVVAGERAYEQYF. CDR3 nucleotides: TGCAGCGTTGTAGCCGGGGAAAGAGCCTACGAGCAGTACTTC. The V call is TRBV29-1, the J call TRBJ2-7; tentative D call: TRBD2 (5 bases). The CDR3 extends over 14 amino acids. In germline, CDR1 is SQVTM, CDR2 ANQGSEA. Trimming left V 4 bases short and J 2 bases short, with 15 bases between.

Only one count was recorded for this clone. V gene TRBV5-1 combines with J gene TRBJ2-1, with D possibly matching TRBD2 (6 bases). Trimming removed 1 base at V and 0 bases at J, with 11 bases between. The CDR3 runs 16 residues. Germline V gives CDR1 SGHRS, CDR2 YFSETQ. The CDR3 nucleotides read TGCGCCAGCAGCTTGTTCCGGGGGACCTCCTACAATGAGCAGTTCTTC. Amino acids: CASSLFRGTSYNEQFF. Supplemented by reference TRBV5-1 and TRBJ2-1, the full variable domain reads KAGVTQTPRYLIKTRGQQVTLSCSPISGHRSVSWYQQTPGQGLQFLFEYFSETQRNKGNFPGRFSGRQFSNSRSEMNVSTLELGDSALYLCASSLFRGTSYNEQFFGPGTRLTVL.

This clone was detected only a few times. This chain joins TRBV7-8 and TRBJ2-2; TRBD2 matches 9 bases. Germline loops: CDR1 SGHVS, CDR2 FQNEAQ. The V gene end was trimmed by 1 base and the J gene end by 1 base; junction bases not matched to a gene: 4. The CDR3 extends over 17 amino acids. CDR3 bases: TGTGCCAGCAGCTTAGGGGTAGCGGGGGAGAACACCGGGGAGCTGTTTTTT. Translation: CASSLGVAGENTGELFF. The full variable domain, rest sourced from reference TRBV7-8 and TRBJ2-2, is GAGVSQSPRYKVAKRGQDVALRCDPISGHVSLFWYQQALGQGPEFLTYFQNEAQLDKSGLPSDRFFAERPEGSVSTLKIQRTQQEDSAVYLCASSLGVAGENTGELFFGEGSRLTVL.

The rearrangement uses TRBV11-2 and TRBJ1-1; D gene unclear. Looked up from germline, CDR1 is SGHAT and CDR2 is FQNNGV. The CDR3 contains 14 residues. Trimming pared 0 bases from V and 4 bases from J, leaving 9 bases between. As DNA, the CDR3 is TGTGCCAGCAGCTTAGAGAGAAAGGCCACTGAAGCTTTCTTT. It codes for CASSLERKATEAFF.

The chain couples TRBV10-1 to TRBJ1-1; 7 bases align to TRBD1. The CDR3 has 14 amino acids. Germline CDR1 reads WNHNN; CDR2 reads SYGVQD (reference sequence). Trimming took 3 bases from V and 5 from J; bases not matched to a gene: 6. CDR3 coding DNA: TGCGCCAGCAGTGAAAGGGGGCGAAGAACTGAAGCTTTCTTT. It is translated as CASSERGRRTEAFF.

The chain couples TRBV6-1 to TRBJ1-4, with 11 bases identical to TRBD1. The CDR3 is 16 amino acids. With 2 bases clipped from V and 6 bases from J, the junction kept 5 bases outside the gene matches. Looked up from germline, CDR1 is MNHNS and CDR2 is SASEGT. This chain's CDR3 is CASSETWTGGDEKLFF. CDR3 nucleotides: TGTGCCAGCAGTGAAACGTGGACAGGGGGCGATGAAAAACTGTTTTTT.

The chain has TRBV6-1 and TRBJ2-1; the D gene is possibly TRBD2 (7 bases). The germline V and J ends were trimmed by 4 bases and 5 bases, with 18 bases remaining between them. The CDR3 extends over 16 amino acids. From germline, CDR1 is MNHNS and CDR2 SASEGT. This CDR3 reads CASSVISSGDNNEQFF. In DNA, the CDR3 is TGTGCCAGCAGTGTGATATCGAGCGGGGACAACAATGAGCAGTTCTTC.

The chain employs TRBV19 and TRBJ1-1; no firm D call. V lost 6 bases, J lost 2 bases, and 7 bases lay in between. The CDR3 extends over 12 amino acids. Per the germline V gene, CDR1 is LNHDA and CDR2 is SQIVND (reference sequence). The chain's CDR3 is CASRRVNTEAFF. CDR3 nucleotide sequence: TGTGCCAGTAGACGGGTTAACACTGAAGCTTTCTTT.

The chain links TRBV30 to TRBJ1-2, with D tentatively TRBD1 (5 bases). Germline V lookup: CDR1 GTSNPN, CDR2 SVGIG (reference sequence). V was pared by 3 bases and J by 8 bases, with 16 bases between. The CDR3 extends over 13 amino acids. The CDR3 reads CAWSPDGGEGYTF. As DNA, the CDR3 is TGTGCCTGGAGCCCAGATGGAGGGGAGGGCTACACCTTC.

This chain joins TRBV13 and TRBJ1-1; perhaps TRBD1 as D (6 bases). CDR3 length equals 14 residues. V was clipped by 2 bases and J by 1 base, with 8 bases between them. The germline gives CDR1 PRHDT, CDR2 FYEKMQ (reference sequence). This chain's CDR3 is CASSLRGANTEAFF. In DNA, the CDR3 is TGTGCCAGCAGCTTACGGGGGGCGAACACTGAAGCTTTCTTT.

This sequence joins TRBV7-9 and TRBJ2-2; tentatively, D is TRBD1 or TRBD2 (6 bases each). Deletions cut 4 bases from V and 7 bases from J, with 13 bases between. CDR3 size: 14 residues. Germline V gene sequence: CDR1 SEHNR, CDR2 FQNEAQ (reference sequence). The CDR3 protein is CASSSQGSGGELFF. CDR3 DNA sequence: TGTGCCAGCAGCTCACAGGGTAGCGGCGGGGAGCTGTTTTTT.

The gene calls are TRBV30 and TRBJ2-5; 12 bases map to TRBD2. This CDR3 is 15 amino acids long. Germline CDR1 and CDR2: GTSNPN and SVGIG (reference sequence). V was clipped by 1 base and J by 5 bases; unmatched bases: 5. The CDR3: CAWSGTSGVRETQYF. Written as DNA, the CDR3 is TGTGCCTGGAGTGGGACTAGCGGGGTGCGGGAGACCCAGTACTTC.

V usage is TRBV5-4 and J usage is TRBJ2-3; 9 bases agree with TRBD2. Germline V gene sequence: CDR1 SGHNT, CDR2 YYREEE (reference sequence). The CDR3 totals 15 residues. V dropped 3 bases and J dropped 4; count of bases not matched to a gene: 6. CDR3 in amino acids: CASSSSGGNPDTQYF. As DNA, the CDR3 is TGTGCCAGCAGCTCCAGCGGGGGGAACCCAGATACGCAGTATTTT.

CDR3 sequence reads: CAWSGGARNQPQHF. CDR3 nucleotide sequence: TGTGCCTGGAGTGGGGGGGCGCGCAATCAGCCCCAGCATTTT. V is TRBV30 and J is TRBJ1-5; the D gene is possibly TRBD1 (6 bases). The CDR3 extends over 14 amino acids. Trimming took off 1 base at V and 2 bases at J, with 9 bases between the two ends. The germline V gene encodes CDR1 GTSNPN and CDR2 SVGIG (reference sequence).

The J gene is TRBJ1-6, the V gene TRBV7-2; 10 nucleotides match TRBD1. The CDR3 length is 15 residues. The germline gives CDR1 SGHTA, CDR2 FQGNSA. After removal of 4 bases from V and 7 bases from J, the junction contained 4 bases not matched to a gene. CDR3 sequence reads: CASSWDRGANSPLHF. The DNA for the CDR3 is TGTGCCAGCAGCTGGGACAGGGGAGCAAATTCACCCCTCCACTTT.

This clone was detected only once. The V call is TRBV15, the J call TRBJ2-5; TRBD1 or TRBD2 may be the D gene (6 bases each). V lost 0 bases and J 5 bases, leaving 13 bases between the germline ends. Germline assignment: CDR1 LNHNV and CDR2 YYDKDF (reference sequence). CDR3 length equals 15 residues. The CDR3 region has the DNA TGTGCCACCAGCAGAGATTACGGGGGCAGCGAGACCCAGTACTTC. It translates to CATSRDYGGSETQYF. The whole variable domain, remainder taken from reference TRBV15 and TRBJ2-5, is DAMVIQNPRYQVTQFGKPVTLSCSQTLNHNVMYWYQQKSSQAPKLLFHYYDKDFNNEADTPDNFQSRRPNTSFCFLDIRSPGLGDTAMYLCATSRDYGGSETQYFGPGTRLLVL.

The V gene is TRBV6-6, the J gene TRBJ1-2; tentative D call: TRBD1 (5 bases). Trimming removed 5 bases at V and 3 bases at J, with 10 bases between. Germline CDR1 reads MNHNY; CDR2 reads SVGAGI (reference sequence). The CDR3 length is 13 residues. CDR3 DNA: TGTGCCAGCAGTGCGGACACCTACTATGGCTACACCTTC. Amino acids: CASSADTYYGYTF.